This T cell receptor (beta chain) derives from a study of OX40 agonist ivuxolimab in advanced cancers. This clone appeared once. Sequencing used immunoSEQ multiplex PCR; TCRdb keeps in-frame clones, though not all of them. The table shows around 100,000 clones, with about 83% occurring only once. The sample was CD4+ or CD8+ T cells sorted from blood, taken in a trial of the OX40 agonist ivuxolimab. This receptor was taken from an adult with an advanced solid tumor such as melanoma, head and neck, liver or kidney cancer.

CDR3 nucleotides: TGTGCCAGCAGTGTGGAGGCGAACACTGAAGCTTTCTTT. Its protein is CASSVEANTEAFF. The V and J genes are TRBV2 and TRBJ1-1, with D uncertain. Germline loops: CDR1 SNHLY, CDR2 FYNNEI. Trimming took 4 bases from V and 1 from J, leaving 7 bases between them. The CDR3 sequence is 13 residues long.